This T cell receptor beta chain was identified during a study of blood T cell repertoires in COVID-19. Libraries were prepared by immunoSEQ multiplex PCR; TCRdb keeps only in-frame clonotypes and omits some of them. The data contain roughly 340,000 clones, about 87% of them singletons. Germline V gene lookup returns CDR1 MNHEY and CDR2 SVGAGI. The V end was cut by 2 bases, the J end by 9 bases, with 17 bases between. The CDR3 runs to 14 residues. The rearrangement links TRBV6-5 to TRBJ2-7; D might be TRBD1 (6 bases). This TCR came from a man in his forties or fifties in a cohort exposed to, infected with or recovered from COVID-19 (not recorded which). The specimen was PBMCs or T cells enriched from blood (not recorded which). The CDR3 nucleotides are TGTGCCAGCAGTTACACGGAACAGGGTAAGGTGCAGTACTTC. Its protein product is CASSYTEQGKVQYF.